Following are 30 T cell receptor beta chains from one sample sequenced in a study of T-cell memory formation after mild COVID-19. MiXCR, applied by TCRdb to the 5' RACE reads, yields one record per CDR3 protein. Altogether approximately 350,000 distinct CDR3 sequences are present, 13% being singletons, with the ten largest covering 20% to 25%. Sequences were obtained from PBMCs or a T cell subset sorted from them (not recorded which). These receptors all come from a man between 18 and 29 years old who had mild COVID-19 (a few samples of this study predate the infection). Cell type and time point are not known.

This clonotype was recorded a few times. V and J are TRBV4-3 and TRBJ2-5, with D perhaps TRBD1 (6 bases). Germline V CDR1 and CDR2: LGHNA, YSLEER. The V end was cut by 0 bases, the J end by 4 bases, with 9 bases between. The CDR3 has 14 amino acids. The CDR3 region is CASSQDGRGETQYF. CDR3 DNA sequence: TGCGCCAGCAGCCAAGATGGCAGGGGAGAGACCCAGTACTTC.

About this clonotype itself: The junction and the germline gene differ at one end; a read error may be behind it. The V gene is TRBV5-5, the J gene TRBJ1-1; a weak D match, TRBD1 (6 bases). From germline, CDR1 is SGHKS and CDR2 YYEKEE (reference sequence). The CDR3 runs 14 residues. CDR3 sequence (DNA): TGTGCCAGCCGAAGGGAGTGGACAGTGCCCCTAGGCCTTTTT. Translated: CASRREWTVPLGLF.

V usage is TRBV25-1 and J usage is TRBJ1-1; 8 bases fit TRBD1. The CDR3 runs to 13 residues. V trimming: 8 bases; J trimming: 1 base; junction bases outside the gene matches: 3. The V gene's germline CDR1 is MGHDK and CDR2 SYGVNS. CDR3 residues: CASAGQGNTEAFF. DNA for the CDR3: TGTGCCAGCGCCGGACAGGGGAACACTGAAGCTTTCTTT.

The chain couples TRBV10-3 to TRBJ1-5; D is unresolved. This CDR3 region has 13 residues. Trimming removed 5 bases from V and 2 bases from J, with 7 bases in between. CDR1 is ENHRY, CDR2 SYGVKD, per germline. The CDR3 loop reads CAISSGGNQPQHF. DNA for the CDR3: TGTGCCATCAGTTCGGGCGGCAATCAGCCCCAGCATTTT.

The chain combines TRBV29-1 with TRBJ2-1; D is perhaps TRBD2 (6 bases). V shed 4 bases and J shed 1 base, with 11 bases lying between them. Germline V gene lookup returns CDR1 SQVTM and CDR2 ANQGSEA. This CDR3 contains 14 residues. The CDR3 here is CSVVGTPSYNEQFF. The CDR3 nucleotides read TGCAGCGTTGTTGGGACTCCTTCCTACAATGAGCAGTTCTTC.

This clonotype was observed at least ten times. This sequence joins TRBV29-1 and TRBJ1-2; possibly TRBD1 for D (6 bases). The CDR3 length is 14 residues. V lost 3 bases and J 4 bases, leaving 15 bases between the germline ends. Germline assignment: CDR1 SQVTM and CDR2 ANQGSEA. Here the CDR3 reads CSVDRGPDGYGYTF. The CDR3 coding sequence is TGCAGCGTTGACCGGGGGCCGGACGGCTATGGCTACACCTTC. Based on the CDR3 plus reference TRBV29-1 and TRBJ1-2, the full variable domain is SAVISQKPSRDICQRGTSLTIQCQVDSQVTMMFWYRQQPGQSLTLIATANQGSEATYESGFVIDKFPISRPNLTFSTLTVSNMSPEDSSIYLCSVDRGPDGYGYTFGSGTRLTVV.

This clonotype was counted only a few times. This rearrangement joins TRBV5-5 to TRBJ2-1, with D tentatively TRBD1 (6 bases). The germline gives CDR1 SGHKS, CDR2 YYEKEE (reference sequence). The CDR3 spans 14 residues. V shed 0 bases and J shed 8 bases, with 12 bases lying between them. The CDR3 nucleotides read TGTGCCAGCAGCTTGGTTCCCGGACAGTATGAGCAGTTCTTC. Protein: CASSLVPGQYEQFF. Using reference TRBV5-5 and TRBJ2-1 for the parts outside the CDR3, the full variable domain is DAGVTQSPTHLIKTRGQQVTLRCSPISGHKSVSWYQQVLGQGPQFIFQYYEKEERGRGNFPDRFSARQFPNYSSELNVNALLLGDSALYLCASSLVPGQYEQFFGPGTRLTVL.

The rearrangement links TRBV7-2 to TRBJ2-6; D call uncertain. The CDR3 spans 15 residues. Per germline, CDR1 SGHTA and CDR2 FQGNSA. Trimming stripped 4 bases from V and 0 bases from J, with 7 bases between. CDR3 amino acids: CASSSAFSGANVLTF. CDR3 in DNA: TGTGCCAGCAGCTCCGCTTTCTCTGGGGCCAACGTCCTGACTTTC.

The CDR3 sequence: CASSLTPTGGGEKLFF. CDR3 DNA: TGTGCCAGCAGCTTAACCCCCACAGGGGGTGGAGAAAAACTGTTTTTT. This rearrangement joins TRBV7-2 to TRBJ1-4; 8 bases line up with TRBD1. V lost 2 bases, J lost 8 bases, and 10 bases stayed unmatched. There are 16 residues in the CDR3. The germline V gene has CDR1 SGHTA and CDR2 FQGNSA.

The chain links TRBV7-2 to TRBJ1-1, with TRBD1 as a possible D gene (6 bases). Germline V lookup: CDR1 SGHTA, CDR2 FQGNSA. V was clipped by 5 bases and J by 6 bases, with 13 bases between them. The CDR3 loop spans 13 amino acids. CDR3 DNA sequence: TGTGCCAGCAGCCGCCCAGGGGCGGCTGAAGCTTTCTTT. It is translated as CASSRPGAAEAFF.

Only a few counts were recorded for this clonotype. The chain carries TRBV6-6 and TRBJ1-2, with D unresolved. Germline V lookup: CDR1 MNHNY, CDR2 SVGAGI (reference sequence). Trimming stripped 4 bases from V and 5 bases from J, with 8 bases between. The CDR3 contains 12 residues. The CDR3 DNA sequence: TGTGCCAGCAGTTCAGACATGTATGGCTACACCTTC. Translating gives CASSSDMYGYTF.

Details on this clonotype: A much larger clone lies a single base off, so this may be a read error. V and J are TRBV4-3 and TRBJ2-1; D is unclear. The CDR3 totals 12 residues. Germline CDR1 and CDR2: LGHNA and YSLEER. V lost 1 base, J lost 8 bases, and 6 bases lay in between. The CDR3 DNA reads TGCGCCAGCAGCCAAGTTGCCTATGAGCAGTTCTTC. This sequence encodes CASSQVAYEQFF.

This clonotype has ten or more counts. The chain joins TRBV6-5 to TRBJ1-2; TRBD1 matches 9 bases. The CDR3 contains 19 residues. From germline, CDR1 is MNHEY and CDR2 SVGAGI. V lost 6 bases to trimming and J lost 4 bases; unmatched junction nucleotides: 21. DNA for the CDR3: TGTGCCAGCAGCCCTGCGATTGGGACAGGGACGTCCTTTTTCTATGGCTACACCTTC. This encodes CASSPAIGTGTSFFYGYTF.

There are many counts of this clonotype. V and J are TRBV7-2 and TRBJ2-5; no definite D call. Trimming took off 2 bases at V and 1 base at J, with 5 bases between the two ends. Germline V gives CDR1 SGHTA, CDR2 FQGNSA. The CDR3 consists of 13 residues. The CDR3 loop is CASSLHIQETQYF. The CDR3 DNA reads TGTGCCAGCAGCTTACACATCCAAGAGACCCAGTACTTC.

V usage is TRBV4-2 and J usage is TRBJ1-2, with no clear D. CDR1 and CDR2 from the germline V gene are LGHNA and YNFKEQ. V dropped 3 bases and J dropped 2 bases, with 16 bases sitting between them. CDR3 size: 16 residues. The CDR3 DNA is TGTGCCAGCAGCCATGACCAAGGAGAGCGAAACTATGGCTACACCTTC. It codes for CASSHDQGERNYGYTF.

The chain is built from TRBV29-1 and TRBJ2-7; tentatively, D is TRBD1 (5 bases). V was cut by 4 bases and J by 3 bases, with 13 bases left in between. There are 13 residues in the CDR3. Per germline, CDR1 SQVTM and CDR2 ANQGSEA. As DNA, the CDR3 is TGCAGCGTTGGGACGACAGCTATCTACGAGCAGTACTTC. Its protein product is CSVGTTAIYEQYF.

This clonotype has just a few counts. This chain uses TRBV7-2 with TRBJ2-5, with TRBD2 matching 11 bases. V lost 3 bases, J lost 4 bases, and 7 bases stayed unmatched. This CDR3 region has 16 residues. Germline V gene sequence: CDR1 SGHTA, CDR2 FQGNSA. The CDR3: CASSFDLAGGRETQYF. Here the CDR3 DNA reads TGTGCCAGCAGCTTTGATTTAGCGGGGGGGCGAGAGACCCAGTACTTC.

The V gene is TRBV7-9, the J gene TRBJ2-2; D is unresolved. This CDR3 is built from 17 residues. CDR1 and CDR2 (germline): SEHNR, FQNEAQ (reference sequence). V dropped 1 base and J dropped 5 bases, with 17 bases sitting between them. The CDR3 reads CASSLVSAIGETGELFF. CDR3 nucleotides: TGTGCCAGCAGCTTAGTCTCAGCGATCGGAGAAACCGGGGAGCTGTTTTTT.

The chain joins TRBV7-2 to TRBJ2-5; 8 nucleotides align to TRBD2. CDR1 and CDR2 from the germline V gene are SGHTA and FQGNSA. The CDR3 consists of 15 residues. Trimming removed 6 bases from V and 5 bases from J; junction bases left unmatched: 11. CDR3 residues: CASSYTGGAGETQYF. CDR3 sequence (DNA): TGTGCCAGCAGTTACACCGGGGGGGCCGGTGAGACCCAGTACTTC.

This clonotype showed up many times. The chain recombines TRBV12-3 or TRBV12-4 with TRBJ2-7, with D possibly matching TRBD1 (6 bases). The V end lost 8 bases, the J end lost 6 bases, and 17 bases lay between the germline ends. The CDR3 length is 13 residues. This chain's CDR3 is CASAPPTGPEQYF. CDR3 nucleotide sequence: TGTGCCAGCGCGCCACCCACAGGGCCCGAGCAGTACTTC.

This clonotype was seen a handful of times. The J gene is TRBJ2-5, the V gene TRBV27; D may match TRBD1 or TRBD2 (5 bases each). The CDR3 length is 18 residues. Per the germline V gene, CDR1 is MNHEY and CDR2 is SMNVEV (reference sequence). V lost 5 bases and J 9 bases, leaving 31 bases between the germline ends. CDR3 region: CASSTIANVRDPQEAQYF. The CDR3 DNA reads TGTGCCAGCAGTACCATTGCGAACGTCAGGGACCCGCAGGAGGCCCAGTACTTC.

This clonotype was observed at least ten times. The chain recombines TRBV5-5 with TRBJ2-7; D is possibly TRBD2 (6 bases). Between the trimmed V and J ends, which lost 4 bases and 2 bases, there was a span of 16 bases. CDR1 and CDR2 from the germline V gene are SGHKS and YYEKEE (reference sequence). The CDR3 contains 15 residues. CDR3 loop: CASSVAGIQPYEQYV. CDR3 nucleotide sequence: TGTGCCAGCAGCGTGGCGGGGATTCAGCCCTACGAGCAGTACGTC.

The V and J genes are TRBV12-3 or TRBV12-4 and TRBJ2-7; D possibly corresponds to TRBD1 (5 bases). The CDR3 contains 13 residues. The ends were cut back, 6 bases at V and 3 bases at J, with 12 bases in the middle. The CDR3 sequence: CASSRYQGYEQYV. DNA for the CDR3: TGTGCCAGCAGCCGATACCAGGGCTACGAGCAGTACGTC.

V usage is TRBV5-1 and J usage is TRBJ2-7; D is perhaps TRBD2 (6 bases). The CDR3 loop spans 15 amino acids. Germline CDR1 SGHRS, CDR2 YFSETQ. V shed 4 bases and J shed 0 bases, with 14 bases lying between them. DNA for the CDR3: TGCGCCAGCAGCCCGGGACTCCTAAACTCCTACGAGCAGTACGTC. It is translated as CASSPGLLNSYEQYV.

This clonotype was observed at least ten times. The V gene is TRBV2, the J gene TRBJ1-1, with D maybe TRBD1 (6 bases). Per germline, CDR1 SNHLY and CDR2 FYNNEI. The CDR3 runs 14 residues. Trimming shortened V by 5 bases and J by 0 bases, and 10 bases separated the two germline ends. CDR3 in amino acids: CASSPQGVNTEAFF. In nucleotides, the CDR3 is TGTGCCAGCAGTCCACAGGGAGTGAACACTGAAGCTTTCTTT.

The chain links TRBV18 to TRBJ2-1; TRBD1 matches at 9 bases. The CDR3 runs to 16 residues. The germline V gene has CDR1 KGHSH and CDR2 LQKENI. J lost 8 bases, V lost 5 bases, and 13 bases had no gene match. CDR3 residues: CASSSRTGTGIYEQFF. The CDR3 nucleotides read TGTGCCAGCTCATCACGAACCGGGACAGGGATCTATGAGCAGTTCTTC.

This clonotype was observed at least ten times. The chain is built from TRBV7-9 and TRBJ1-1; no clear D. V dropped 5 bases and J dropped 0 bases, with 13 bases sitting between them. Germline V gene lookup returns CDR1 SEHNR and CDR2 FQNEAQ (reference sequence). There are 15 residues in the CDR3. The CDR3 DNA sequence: TGTGCCAGCAGCAGGCGCGAGGGCTTGAACACTGAAGCTTTCTTT. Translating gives CASSRREGLNTEAFF.

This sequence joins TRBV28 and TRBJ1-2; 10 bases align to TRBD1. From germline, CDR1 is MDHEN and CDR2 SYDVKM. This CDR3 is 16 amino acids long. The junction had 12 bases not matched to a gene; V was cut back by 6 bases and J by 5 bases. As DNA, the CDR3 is TGTGCCAGCAGGTCCCCGGGACAGGGGACGCAATATGGCTACACCTTC. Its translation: CASRSPGQGTQYGYTF.

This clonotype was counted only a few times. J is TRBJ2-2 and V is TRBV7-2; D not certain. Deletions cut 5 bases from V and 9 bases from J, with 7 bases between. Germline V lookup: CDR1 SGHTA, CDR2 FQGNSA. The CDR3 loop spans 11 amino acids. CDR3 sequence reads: CASSRYRELFF. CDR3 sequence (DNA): TGTGCCAGCAGCCGATACAGGGAGCTGTTTTTT.

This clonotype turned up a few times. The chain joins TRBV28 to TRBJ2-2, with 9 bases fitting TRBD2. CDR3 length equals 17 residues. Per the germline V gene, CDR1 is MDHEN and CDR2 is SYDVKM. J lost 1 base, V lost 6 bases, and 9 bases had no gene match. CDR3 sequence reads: CASSLLSSGGNTGELFF. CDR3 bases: TGTGCCAGCAGCCTCCTTAGTAGCGGGGGGAACACCGGGGAGCTGTTTTTT.